What follows are 12 T cell receptor beta chains derived from one specimen sequenced in a study of T cell repertoires in cytomegalovirus infection. Antigens for these TCRs are unknown. TCRdb ran MiXCR on the reads and lists one entry per CDR3 protein. The table records 450,000 to 650,000 distinct CDR3 sequences, 40% of them present only once. The sequences come from cultured PBMCs, collected from culture after CMV antigen stimulation. The receptors originated from a human donor in good health (CMV status not recorded). Some clones in this sample may be carry-over from other donors' samples.

The chain couples TRBV27 to TRBJ2-3, with D perhaps TRBD2 (6 bases). The V gene lost 3 bases and the J gene lost 5 bases, with 12 bases spanning the gap. The CDR3 has 14 residues. Germline V gives CDR1 MNHEY, CDR2 SMNVEV (reference sequence). The CDR3 DNA is TGTGCCAGCAGTTTGGGAGCGGGCAAAGATACGCAGTATTTT. Its protein product is CASSLGAGKDTQYF.

CDR3 coding DNA: TGTGCCAGCAGCTCACTAAATTTGGACGGACTGGGGCGTGGCTACACCTTC. This codes for CASSSLNLDGLGRGYTF. V gene TRBV7-2 combines with J gene TRBJ1-2, with D tentatively TRBD1 (5 bases). This CDR3 is 17 amino acids long. V shed 4 bases and J shed 7 bases, with 25 bases lying between them. Germline V lookup: CDR1 SGHTA, CDR2 FQGNSA.

This clonotype has a count of ten or more. V and J are TRBV7-2 and TRBJ2-5, with D hard to call. V was shortened by 3 bases and J by 4 bases, with 15 bases between the two germline ends. This CDR3 spans 15 amino acids. Per germline, CDR1 SGHTA and CDR2 FQGNSA. DNA of the CDR3: TGTGCCAGCAGCTTTTTCTCTGGTTTGGGAGAGACCCAGTACTTC. Residues: CASSFFSGLGETQYF.

CDR3 amino acids: CASSRRDSHTDTQYF. For the CDR3, the DNA is TGTGCCAGCAGCCGCCGGGACTCTCACACAGATACGCAGTATTTT. The chain links TRBV6-2 or TRBV6-3 to TRBJ2-3; tentatively, D is TRBD2 (6 bases). Germline CDR1 is MNHEY and CDR2 is SVGEGT. CDR3 length equals 15 residues. V gave up 6 bases and J gave up 2 bases, with 15 bases separating them.

This clonotype was seen more than once but under ten times. The chain links TRBV6-2 or TRBV6-3 to TRBJ1-2, with D perhaps TRBD1 (5 bases). CDR3 length: 16 amino acids. Germline-derived CDR1 and CDR2 are MNHEY and SVGEGT. V was pared by 3 bases and J by 2 bases, with 16 bases between. The CDR3 DNA is TGTGCCAGCAGTTATGGACACGCAGGATGGAACTATGGCTACACCTTC. Protein product: CASSYGHAGWNYGYTF.

The gene calls are TRBV28 and TRBJ1-6; D call uncertain. Deletions cut 6 bases from V and 0 bases from J, with 24 bases between. Germline lookup yields CDR1 MDHEN and CDR2 SYDVKM. This CDR3 region has 20 residues. Here the CDR3 DNA reads TGTGCCAGCAGGGGCATCGGAGGCATCGACGGAAGCTCCTATAATTCACCCCTCCACTTT. Its protein is CASRGIGGIDGSSYNSPLHF.

The chain uses TRBV6-2 or TRBV6-3 and TRBJ2-3; 8 positions agree with TRBD2. CDR1 is MNHEY and CDR2 is SVGEGT in the germline V gene. J gave up 2 bases and V 6 bases, and 10 bases lay outside the gene matches. CDR3 length: 16 residues. Written as DNA, the CDR3 is TGTGCCAGCAGCGACCCAGCGGGAGAGGACACAGATACGCAGTATTTT. The encoded protein is CASSDPAGEDTDTQYF.

This clonotype was seen more than once but under ten times. The chain's CDR3 is CASSFYGTQVETFF. Written as DNA, the CDR3 is TGTGCCAGCAGCTTTTACGGGACCCAAGTAGAGACTTTCTTT. The rearrangement joins TRBV12-3 or TRBV12-4 to TRBJ1-1; TRBD1 is a possible D gene (5 bases). The CDR3 length is 14 residues. Trimming stripped 6 bases from V and 12 bases from J, with 23 bases between.

This clonotype was found a few times. The chain recombines TRBV6-1 with TRBJ2-7; D possibly corresponds to TRBD1 (5 bases). This CDR3 spans 13 amino acids. The germline V gene has CDR1 MNHNS and CDR2 SASEGT. V lost 2 bases, J lost 4 bases, and 9 bases lay in between. This CDR3 is CASSEQGWYEQYF. The CDR3 nucleotides read TGTGCCAGCAGTGAACAGGGATGGTACGAGCAGTACTTC.

The chain links TRBV4-3 to TRBJ2-2; 11 bases line up with TRBD2. Germline assignment: CDR1 LGHNA and CDR2 YSLEER. J was trimmed by 11 bases and V by 1 base; bases with no gene match: 9. The CDR3 runs 16 residues. CDR3 residues: CASSQATSGIGGELFF. The CDR3 bases are TGCGCCAGCAGCCAAGCGACTAGCGGGATCGGAGGAGAGCTGTTTTTT.

In this sample, this clonotype turned up once. One end of the junction does not line up with germline, which may come from a read error. V and J are TRBV20-1 and TRBJ2-7; 9 positions agree with TRBD2. Germline lookup yields CDR1 DFQATT and CDR2 SNEGSKA (reference sequence). CDR3 length: 17 residues. The DNA of the CDR3 is TGCAGTGCTAGAGATCCCTTGGGGGCTAGCGGGAATGGCGAGCAGAACTTC. Protein: CSARDPLGASGNGEQNF.

This rearrangement joins TRBV2 to TRBJ2-5; 10 bases are shared with TRBD2. With 7 bases clipped from V and 0 bases from J, the junction kept 5 bases outside the gene matches. There are 15 residues in the CDR3. The germline CDR1 and CDR2 sequences are SNHLY and FYNNEI. The CDR3: CASTSSGGNQETQYF. The CDR3 DNA reads as TGTGCCAGCACCTCTAGCGGGGGCAACCAAGAGACCCAGTACTTC.